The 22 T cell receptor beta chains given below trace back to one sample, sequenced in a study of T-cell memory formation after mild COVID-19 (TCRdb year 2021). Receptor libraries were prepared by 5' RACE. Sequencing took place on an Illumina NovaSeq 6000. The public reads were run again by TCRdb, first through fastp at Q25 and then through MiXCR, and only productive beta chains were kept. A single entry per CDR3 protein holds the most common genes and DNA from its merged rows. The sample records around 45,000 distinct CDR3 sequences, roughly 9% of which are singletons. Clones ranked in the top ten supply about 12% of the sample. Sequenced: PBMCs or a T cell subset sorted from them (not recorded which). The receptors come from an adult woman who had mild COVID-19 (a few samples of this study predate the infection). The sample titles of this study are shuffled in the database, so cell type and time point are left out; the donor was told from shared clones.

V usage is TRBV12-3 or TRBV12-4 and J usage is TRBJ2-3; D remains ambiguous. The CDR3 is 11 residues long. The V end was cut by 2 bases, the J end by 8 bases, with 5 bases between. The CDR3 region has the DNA TGTGCCAGCAGTTTAAAGGGTACGCAGTATTTT. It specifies CASSLKGTQYF.

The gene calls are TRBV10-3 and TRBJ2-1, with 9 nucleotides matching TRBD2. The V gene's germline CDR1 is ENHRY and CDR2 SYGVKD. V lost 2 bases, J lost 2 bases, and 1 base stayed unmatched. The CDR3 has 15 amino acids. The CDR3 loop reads CAISEGGGAYNEQFF. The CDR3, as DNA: TGTGCCATCAGTGAGGGCGGGGGGGCCTACAATGAGCAGTTCTTC.

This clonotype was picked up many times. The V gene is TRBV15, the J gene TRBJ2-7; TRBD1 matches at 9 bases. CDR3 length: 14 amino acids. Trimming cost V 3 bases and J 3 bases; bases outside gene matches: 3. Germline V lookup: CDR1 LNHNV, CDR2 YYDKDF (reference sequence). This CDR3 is CATSRDRGFYEQYF. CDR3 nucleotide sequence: TGTGCCACCAGCAGGGACAGGGGTTTCTACGAGCAGTACTTC.

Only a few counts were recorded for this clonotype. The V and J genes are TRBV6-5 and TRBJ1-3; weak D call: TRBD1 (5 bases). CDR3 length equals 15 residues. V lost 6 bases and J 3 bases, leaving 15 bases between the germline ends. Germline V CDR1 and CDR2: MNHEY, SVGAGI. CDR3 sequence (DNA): TGTGCCAGCAGGCCAGGGTTCTCGCTTGGAAACACCATATATTTT. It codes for CASRPGFSLGNTIYF.

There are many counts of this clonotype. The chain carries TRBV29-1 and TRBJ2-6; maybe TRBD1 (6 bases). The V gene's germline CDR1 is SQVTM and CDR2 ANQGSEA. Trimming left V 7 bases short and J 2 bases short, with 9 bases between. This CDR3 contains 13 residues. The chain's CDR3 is CSAYRAGANVLTF. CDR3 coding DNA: TGCAGCGCCTACAGGGCTGGGGCCAACGTCCTGACTTTC. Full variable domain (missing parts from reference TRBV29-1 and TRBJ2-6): SAVISQKPSRDICQRGTSLTIQCQVDSQVTMMFWYRQQPGQSLTLIATANQGSEATYESGFVIDKFPISRPNLTFSTLTVSNMSPEDSSIYLCSAYRAGANVLTFGAGSRLTVL.

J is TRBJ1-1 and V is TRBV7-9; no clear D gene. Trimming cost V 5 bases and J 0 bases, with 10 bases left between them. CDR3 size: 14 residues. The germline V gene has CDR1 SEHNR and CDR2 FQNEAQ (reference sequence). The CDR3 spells CASSLQVMNTEAFF. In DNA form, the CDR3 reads TGTGCCAGCAGCCTACAAGTTATGAACACTGAAGCTTTCTTT.

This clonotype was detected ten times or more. For the CDR3, the DNA is TGTGCCAGCCAGAGACTAGCGGGCCTTCAAGAGACCCAGTACTTC. Protein: CASQRLAGLQETQYF. This rearrangement joins TRBV28 to TRBJ2-5; TRBD2 agrees at 10 bases. V was clipped by 8 bases and J by 2 bases; unmatched bases: 8. CDR1 is MDHEN and CDR2 is SYDVKM in the germline V gene. The CDR3 runs to 15 residues.

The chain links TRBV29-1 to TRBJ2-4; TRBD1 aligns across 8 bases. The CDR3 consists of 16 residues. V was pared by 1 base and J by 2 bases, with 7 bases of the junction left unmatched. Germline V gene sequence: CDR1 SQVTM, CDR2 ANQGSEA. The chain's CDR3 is CSVEGVTGGPKNIQYF. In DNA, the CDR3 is TGCAGCGTTGAAGGAGTAACAGGGGGGCCCAAAAACATTCAGTACTTC. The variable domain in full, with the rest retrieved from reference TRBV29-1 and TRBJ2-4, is SAVISQKPSRDICQRGTSLTIQCQVDSQVTMMFWYRQQPGQSLTLIATANQGSEATYESGFVIDKFPISRPNLTFSTLTVSNMSPEDSSIYLCSVEGVTGGPKNIQYFGAGTRLSVL.

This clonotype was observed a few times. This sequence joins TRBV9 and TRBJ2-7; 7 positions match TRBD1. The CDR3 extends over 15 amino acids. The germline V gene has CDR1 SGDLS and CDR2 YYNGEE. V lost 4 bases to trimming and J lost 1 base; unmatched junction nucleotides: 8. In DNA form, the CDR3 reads TGTGCCAGCAGCTTGGGACAGACCCTTTCCTACGAGCAGTACTTC. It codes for CASSLGQTLSYEQYF. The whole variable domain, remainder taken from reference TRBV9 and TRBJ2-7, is DSGVTQTPKHLITATGQRVTLRCSPRSGDLSVYWYQQSLDQGLQFLIQYYNGEERAKGNILERFSAQQFPDLHSELNLSSLELGDSALYFCASSLGQTLSYEQYFGPGTRLTVT.

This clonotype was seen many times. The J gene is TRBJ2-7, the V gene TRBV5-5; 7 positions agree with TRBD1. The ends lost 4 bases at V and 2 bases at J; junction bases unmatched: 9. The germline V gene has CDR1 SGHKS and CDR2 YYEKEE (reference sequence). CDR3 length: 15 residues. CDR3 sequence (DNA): TGTGCCAGCAGCCACCACCGGGACAGTACCTACGAGCAGTACTTC. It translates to CASSHHRDSTYEQYF.

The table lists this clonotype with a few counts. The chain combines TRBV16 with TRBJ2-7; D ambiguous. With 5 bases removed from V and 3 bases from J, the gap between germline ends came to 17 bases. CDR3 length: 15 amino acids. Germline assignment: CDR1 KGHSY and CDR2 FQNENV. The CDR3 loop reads CASSINLGWNYEQYF. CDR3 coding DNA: TGTGCCAGCAGCATCAACCTGGGATGGAACTACGAGCAGTACTTC.

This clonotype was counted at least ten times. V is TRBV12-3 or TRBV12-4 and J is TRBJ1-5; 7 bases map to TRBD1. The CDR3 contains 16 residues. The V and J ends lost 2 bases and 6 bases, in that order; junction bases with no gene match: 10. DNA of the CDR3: TGTGCCAGCAGTTTAAAAGTGACAGGGTCGGCTCAGCCCCAGCATTTT. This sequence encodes CASSLKVTGSAQPQHF.

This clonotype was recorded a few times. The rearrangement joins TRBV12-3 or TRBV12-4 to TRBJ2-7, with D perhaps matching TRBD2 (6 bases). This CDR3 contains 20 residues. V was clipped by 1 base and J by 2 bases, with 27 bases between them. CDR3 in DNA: TGTGCCAGCAGTTTAGGGCTTAGGAGGGGTGTGGCCCTACTTACCTACGAGCAGTACTTC. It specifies CASSLGLRRGVALLTYEQYF.

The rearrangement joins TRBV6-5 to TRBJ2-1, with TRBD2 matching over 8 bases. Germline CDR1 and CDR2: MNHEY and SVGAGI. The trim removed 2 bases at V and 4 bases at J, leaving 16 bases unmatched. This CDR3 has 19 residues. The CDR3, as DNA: TGTGCCAGCAGTTACGCCGGCCTTCGAGCGGGAGTGTTATACAATGAGCAGTTCTTC. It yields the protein CASSYAGLRAGVLYNEQFF.

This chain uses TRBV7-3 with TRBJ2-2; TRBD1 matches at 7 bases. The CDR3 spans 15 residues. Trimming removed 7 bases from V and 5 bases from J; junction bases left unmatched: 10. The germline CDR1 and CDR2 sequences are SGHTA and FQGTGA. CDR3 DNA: TGTGCCAGCAAACGGGACAGAGGTGGGACCGGGGAGCTGTTTTTT. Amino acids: CASKRDRGGTGELFF.

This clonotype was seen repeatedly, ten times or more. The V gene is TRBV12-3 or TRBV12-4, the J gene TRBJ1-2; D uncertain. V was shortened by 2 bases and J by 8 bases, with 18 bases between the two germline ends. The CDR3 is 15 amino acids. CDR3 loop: CASSLIIDIPTGYTF. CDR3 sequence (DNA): TGTGCCAGCAGTTTAATTATTGATATCCCCACGGGCTACACCTTC.

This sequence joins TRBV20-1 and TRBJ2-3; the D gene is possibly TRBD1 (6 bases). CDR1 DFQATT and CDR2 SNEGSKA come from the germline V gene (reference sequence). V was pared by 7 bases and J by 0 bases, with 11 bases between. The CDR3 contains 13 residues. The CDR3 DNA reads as TGCAGTGTTCTGACAGGAAGCACAGATACGCAGTATTTT. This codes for CSVLTGSTDTQYF.

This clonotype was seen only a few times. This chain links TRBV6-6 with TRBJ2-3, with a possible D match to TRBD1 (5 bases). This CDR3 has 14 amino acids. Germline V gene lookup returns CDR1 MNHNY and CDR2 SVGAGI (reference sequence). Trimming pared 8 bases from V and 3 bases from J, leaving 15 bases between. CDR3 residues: CASWAGMGTDTQYF. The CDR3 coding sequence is TGTGCCAGCTGGGCAGGGATGGGGACAGATACGCAGTATTTT.

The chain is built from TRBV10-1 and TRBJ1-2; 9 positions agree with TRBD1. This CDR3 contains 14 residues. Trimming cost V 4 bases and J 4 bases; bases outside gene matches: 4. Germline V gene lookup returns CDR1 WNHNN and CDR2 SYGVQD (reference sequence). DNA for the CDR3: TGCGCCAGCAGTGGGACAGGGGTACGCTATGGCTACACCTTC. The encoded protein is CASSGTGVRYGYTF.

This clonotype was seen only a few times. CDR3 sequence: CSASRPYSGNTIYF. The CDR3 coding sequence is TGCAGTGCTAGTAGACCTTACTCTGGAAACACCATATATTTT. The chain employs TRBV20-1 and TRBJ1-3; D unresolved. This CDR3 has 14 residues. Germline CDR1 is DFQATT and CDR2 is SNEGSKA (reference sequence). V gave up 3 bases and J gave up 0 bases, with 9 bases separating them.

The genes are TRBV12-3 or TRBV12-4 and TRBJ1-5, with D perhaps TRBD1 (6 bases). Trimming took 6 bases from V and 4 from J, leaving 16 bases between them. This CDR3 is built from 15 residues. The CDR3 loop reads CASRQNTGQNQPQHF. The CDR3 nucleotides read TGTGCCAGCAGACAGAATACAGGGCAAAATCAGCCCCAGCATTTT.

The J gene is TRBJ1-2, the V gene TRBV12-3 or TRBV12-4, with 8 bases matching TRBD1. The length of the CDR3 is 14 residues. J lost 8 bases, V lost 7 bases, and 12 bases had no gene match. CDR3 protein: CASTTGTGGEGYTF. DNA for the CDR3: TGTGCCAGCACCACCGGAACAGGGGGAGAAGGCTACACCTTC.